A single sample gave rise to the 27 T cell receptor beta chains below, sequenced in a study of T cell responses to AZD1222 COVID-19 vaccine. Profiling relied on immunoSEQ multiplex PCR, and the TCRdb table lists in-frame clones only, not all of them. Here the sample spans around 120,000 clones, 92% being singletons. The sample here was peripheral blood, taken on day 0 of AZD1222 vaccination. The source of these receptors is an adult in good health.

The rearrangement uses TRBV27 and TRBJ1-2; D unresolved. The CDR3 is made up of 15 amino acids. Germline CDR1 MNHEY, CDR2 SMNVEV (reference sequence). Trimming shortened V by 6 bases and J by 4 bases, and 18 bases separated the two germline ends. The CDR3 coding sequence is TGTGCCAGCAGCGAAAAGGGCTACGAGAGCTATGGCTACACCTTC. Its translation is CASSEKGYESYGYTF.

The chain has TRBV27 and TRBJ1-2; 10 bases fit TRBD1. Germline CDR1 MNHEY, CDR2 SMNVEV (reference sequence). J lost 7 bases, V lost 2 bases, and 10 bases had no gene match. This CDR3 region has 16 residues. CDR3 sequence (DNA): TGTGCCAGCAGTTTAAGGGACAGGGGATCTTACTCTGGCTACACCTTC. Translation gives CASSLRDRGSYSGYTF.

The chain joins TRBV7-9 to TRBJ1-4; D perhaps matches TRBD1 (6 bases). The CDR3 covers 14 residues. Per germline, CDR1 SEHNR and CDR2 FQNEAQ (reference sequence). The V end was cut by 6 bases, the J end by 4 bases, with 12 bases between. The CDR3 nucleotides are TGTGCCAGCAGAAAGACAGGTGGTAATGAAAAACTGTTTTTT. Its translation: CASRKTGGNEKLFF.

This sequence joins TRBV7-9 and TRBJ2-2, with D tentatively TRBD2 (6 bases). Trimming took off 2 bases at V and 0 bases at J, with 7 bases between the two ends. Germline CDR1 SEHNR, CDR2 FQNEAQ (reference sequence). The length of the CDR3 is 15 residues. Here the CDR3 reads CASSLWGANTGELFF. CDR3 DNA: TGTGCCAGCAGCTTATGGGGGGCGAACACCGGGGAGCTGTTTTTT.

The chain employs TRBV19 and TRBJ1-5; D is unclear. Trimming stripped 10 bases from V and 0 bases from J, with 13 bases between. The germline gives CDR1 LNHDA, CDR2 SQIVND (reference sequence). This CDR3 comprises 14 residues. The CDR3 sequence is CATSWTDSNQPQHF. In DNA form, the CDR3 reads TGTGCCACCAGTTGGACGGATAGCAATCAGCCCCAGCATTTT.

The chain employs TRBV19 and TRBJ1-1; D not resolved. There are 15 residues in the CDR3. The ends were cut back, 3 bases at V and 1 base at J, with 12 bases in the middle. The germline gives CDR1 LNHDA, CDR2 SQIVND (reference sequence). The CDR3 DNA reads TGTGCCAGTAGTATGATTGAAGGACCGAACACTGAAGCTTTCTTT. Amino acids: CASSMIEGPNTEAFF.

The chain employs TRBV6-5 and TRBJ1-1; D is unclear. The CDR3 extends over 15 amino acids. Trimming stripped 0 bases from V and 1 base from J, with 9 bases between. In germline, CDR1 is MNHEY, CDR2 SVGAGI. The CDR3 sequence is CASSYSGLGNTEAFF. CDR3 nucleotides: TGTGCCAGCAGTTACTCGGGGTTAGGGAACACTGAAGCTTTCTTT.

A single count supports this clone. The J gene is TRBJ1-5, the V gene TRBV28; the D gene is possibly TRBD1 (5 bases). The germline V gene has CDR1 MDHEN and CDR2 SYDVKM. The V gene lost 7 bases and the J gene lost 3 bases, with 13 bases spanning the gap. The CDR3 contains 14 residues. This CDR3 reads CASTYDSDNQPQHF. As DNA, the CDR3 is TGTGCCAGCACTTACGACAGTGACAATCAGCCCCAGCATTTT.

This clone was recorded once. V and J are TRBV7-8 and TRBJ1-2; a weak D match, TRBD1 (6 bases). Germline assignment: CDR1 SGHVS and CDR2 FQNEAQ. Trimming cost V 5 bases and J 3 bases, with 10 bases left between them. This CDR3 contains 13 residues. In DNA, the CDR3 is TGTGCCAGCAGCCGGACAGCTTACTATGGCTACACCTTC. Its protein product is CASSRTAYYGYTF.

This clone was observed once. The chain recombines TRBV7-2 with TRBJ1-2; TRBD1 matches at 8 bases. With 0 bases clipped from V and 8 bases from J, the junction kept 8 bases outside the gene matches. CDR1 SGHTA and CDR2 FQGNSA come from the germline V gene. CDR3 length: 15 amino acids. This CDR3 is CASSLALRQGNGYTF. DNA for the CDR3: TGTGCCAGCAGCTTAGCGCTGCGACAGGGGAACGGCTACACCTTC. Filled out from reference TRBV7-2 and TRBJ1-2, the complete variable domain reads GAGVSQSPSNKVTEKGKDVELRCDPISGHTALYWYRQSLGQGLEFLIYFQGNSAPDKSGLPSDRFSAERTGGSVSTLTIQRTQQEDSAVYLCASSLALRQGNGYTFGSGTRLTVV.

The genes are TRBV5-4 and TRBJ2-7; no clear D. CDR1 is SGHNT and CDR2 is YYREEE in the germline V gene (reference sequence). Trimming took off 0 bases at V and 0 bases at J, with 7 bases between the two ends. The CDR3 has 14 residues. The CDR3 protein is CASSLAQNSYEQYF. CDR3 coding DNA: TGTGCCAGCAGCTTGGCCCAGAACTCCTACGAGCAGTACTTC.

The rearrangement uses TRBV27 and TRBJ1-6, with TRBD1 identical over 7 bases. This CDR3 contains 13 residues. Germline V gene sequence: CDR1 MNHEY, CDR2 SMNVEV (reference sequence). With V trimmed by 0 bases and J by 17 bases, 7 bases remained unmatched. The DNA for the CDR3 is TGTGCCAGCAGTTTATCCCCAGCTCAGGGGGTCCACTTT. Protein sequence: CASSLSPAQGVHF.

The chain carries TRBV18 and TRBJ1-2; TRBD1 agrees at 8 bases. V dropped 2 bases and J dropped 6; count of bases not matched to a gene: 5. Germline CDR1 KGHSH, CDR2 LQKENI. The CDR3 runs 14 residues. Here the CDR3 reads CASSPRQGKDGYTF. CDR3 coding DNA: TGTGCCAGCTCACCAAGACAGGGGAAGGATGGCTACACCTTC.

This clone appeared once. CDR3 residues: CASSLVGGVNYGYTF. CDR3 nucleotide sequence: TGTGCCAGCAGCTTGGTTGGGGGGGTTAACTATGGCTACACCTTC. The chain uses TRBV5-4 and TRBJ1-2; TRBD1 is a possible D gene (5 bases). The germline V and J ends were trimmed by 0 bases and 1 base, with 10 bases remaining between them. The CDR3 runs to 15 residues. Per germline, CDR1 SGHNT and CDR2 YYREEE (reference sequence).

This chain links TRBV6-2 or TRBV6-3 with TRBJ1-5, with D uncertain. Germline CDR1 reads MNHEY; CDR2 reads SVGEGT. The CDR3 consists of 19 residues. Trimming took off 3 bases at V and 6 bases at J, with 27 bases between the two ends. The CDR3 DNA follows: TGTGCCAGCAGTTATTTTTTTGTTCGTCCTGCCGGGGAGCTTCAGCCCCAGCATTTT. Amino acids: CASSYFFVRPAGELQPQHF.

This clone has a single count. The CDR3 DNA follows: TGTGCCAGCACCATCATCCCGGCTCCTTCCCCCCACGAGCAGTACTTC. Encoded protein: CASTIIPAPSPHEQYF. J is TRBJ2-7 and V is TRBV7-6; D unclear. This CDR3 region has 16 residues. Trimming cost V 7 bases and J 5 bases, with 24 bases left between them. Per germline, CDR1 SGHVS and CDR2 FNYEAQ.

The chain couples TRBV7-9 to TRBJ2-7; TRBD2 agrees at 7 bases. The germline V gene has CDR1 SEHNR and CDR2 FQNEAQ (reference sequence). The CDR3 has 16 amino acids. J gave up 0 bases and V 1 base, and 6 bases lay outside the gene matches. The CDR3 here is CASSLVSGTTSYEQYF. The CDR3 DNA sequence: TGTGCCAGCAGCTTAGTGTCCGGGACTACCTCCTACGAGCAGTACTTC.

The genes are TRBV7-8 and TRBJ1-1, with 9 bases aligning to TRBD1. The junction had 8 bases not matched to a gene; V was cut back by 5 bases and J by 10 bases. CDR1 and CDR2 from the germline V gene are SGHVS and FQNEAQ. This CDR3 has 13 amino acids. The CDR3 sequence is CASSIGQGNVAFF. The DNA of the CDR3 is TGTGCCAGCAGCATAGGACAGGGGAATGTAGCTTTCTTT.

The rearrangement links TRBV6-5 to TRBJ1-6; 9 bases are shared with TRBD1. Looked up from germline, CDR1 is MNHEY and CDR2 is SVGAGI. J gave up 6 bases and V 3 bases, and 6 bases lay outside the gene matches. This CDR3 region has 16 residues. Written as DNA, the CDR3 is TGTGCCAGCAGTTATTTTAAGGGACAGGGTAATTCACCCCTCCACTTT. Protein: CASSYFKGQGNSPLHF.

The V gene is TRBV7-9, the J gene TRBJ1-1; D is perhaps TRBD1 (6 bases). The CDR3 sequence is 14 residues long. V lost 2 bases to trimming and J lost 4 bases, with 11 bases between them. CDR1 SEHNR and CDR2 FQNEAQ come from the germline V gene (reference sequence). The CDR3 DNA reads TGTGCCAGCAGCTTAACTACAGGGATCACTGAAGCTTTCTTT. It codes for CASSLTTGITEAFF.

V usage is TRBV10-1 and J usage is TRBJ1-1; TRBD1 matches 8 bases. CDR3 size: 14 residues. From germline, CDR1 is WNHNN and CDR2 SYGVQD (reference sequence). The trim removed 6 bases at V and 5 bases at J, leaving 8 bases unmatched. In DNA, the CDR3 is TGCGCCAGCAGCCTAGGACAGGGAGGTACTGAAGCTTTCTTT. Translated: CASSLGQGGTEAFF.

The V call is TRBV15, the J call TRBJ1-1, with D possibly being TRBD1 (5 bases). The length of the CDR3 is 15 residues. Germline V gives CDR1 LNHNV, CDR2 YYDKDF (reference sequence). Trimming removed 8 bases at V and 5 bases at J, with 21 bases between. The CDR3 region is CATAEGQGIRTEAFF. In DNA, the CDR3 is TGTGCCACCGCTGAAGGGCAGGGAATTCGAACTGAAGCTTTCTTT.

The J gene is TRBJ1-1, the V gene TRBV28, with D unresolved. The CDR3 length is 10 residues. V shed 7 bases and J shed 7 bases, with 7 bases lying between them. Germline CDR1 and CDR2: MDHEN and SYDVKM. The CDR3 here is CASTGIEAFF. In DNA form, the CDR3 reads TGTGCCAGCACCGGGATTGAAGCTTTCTTT.

This rearrangement joins TRBV5-1 to TRBJ1-5, with 9 bases matching TRBD1. Germline V gives CDR1 SGHRS, CDR2 YFSETQ. The CDR3 is 14 amino acids. The junction had 3 bases not matched to a gene; V was cut back by 0 bases and J by 8 bases. The CDR3 coding sequence is TGCGCCAGCAGCTTGGGGGACAGGGCTGAGCCCCAGCATTTT. Translated, it gives CASSLGDRAEPQHF.

This chain links TRBV4-3 with TRBJ2-2; D gene ambiguous. The V gene's germline CDR1 is LGHNA and CDR2 YSLEER. Deletions cut 1 base from V and 2 bases from J, with 8 bases between. The CDR3 runs to 15 residues. The CDR3 reads CASSQGAVNTGELFF. For the CDR3, the DNA is TGCGCCAGCAGCCAAGGTGCTGTTAACACCGGGGAGCTGTTTTTT.

V and J are TRBV30 and TRBJ2-2, with TRBD2 matching over 8 bases. The CDR3 totals 15 residues. V dropped 1 base and J dropped 6; count of bases not matched to a gene: 7. The germline gives CDR1 GTSNPN, CDR2 SVGIG (reference sequence). CDR3 protein: CAWSAAGGYPGELFF. Written as DNA, the CDR3 is TGTGCCTGGAGTGCTGCGGGAGGTTACCCCGGGGAGCTGTTTTTT.

The chain has TRBV7-8 and TRBJ1-3; the match to TRBD1 covers 7 bases. Germline V lookup: CDR1 SGHVS, CDR2 FQNEAQ. V dropped 5 bases and J dropped 0; count of bases not matched to a gene: 4. CDR3 length: 15 amino acids. Here the CDR3 DNA reads TGTGCCAGCAGCGAGGGGGCGTCCTCTGGAAACACCATATATTTT. This gives the protein CASSEGASSGNTIYF.